A single sample is the source of the 29 T cell receptor beta chains below, sequenced in a study of control samples from healthy donors and cancer patients. The method was immunoSEQ multiplex PCR; TCRdb's version includes in-frame clones alone and lacks a portion of them. The sample has roughly 40,000 clones, roughly 80% seen once. Sequences were obtained from blood. The origin of the receptors is a man in his 60s in good health.

This rearrangement joins TRBV7-8 to TRBJ2-7; a possible D gene is TRBD2 (6 bases). The CDR3 runs to 15 residues. Trimming stripped 4 bases from V and 0 bases from J, with 13 bases between. The germline gives CDR1 SGHVS, CDR2 FQNEAQ. CDR3 nucleotides: TGTGCCAGCAGCTCCCGGGAGATTTTCTCCTACGAGCAGTACTTC. This codes for CASSSREIFSYEQYF. Supplemented by reference TRBV7-8 and TRBJ2-7, the full variable domain reads GAGVSQSPRYKVAKRGQDVALRCDPISGHVSLFWYQQALGQGPEFLTYFQNEAQLDKSGLPSDRFFAERPEGSVSTLKIQRTQQEDSAVYLCASSSREIFSYEQYFGPGTRLTVT.

Of note for this clone: A read error may account for a junction end that differs from germline. The rearrangement uses TRBV7-9 and TRBJ2-2; D is uncertain. The CDR3 extends over 14 amino acids. Germline assignment: CDR1 SEHNR and CDR2 FQNEAQ (reference sequence). The CDR3 DNA sequence: TGTGTCAGCAGCTTCGATGTGAACACCGGGGAGCTGTTTTTT. Translation gives CVSSFDVNTGELFF.

The V and J genes are TRBV4-1 and TRBJ2-7; the D gene is possibly TRBD2 (6 bases). Trimming took off 3 bases at V and 0 bases at J, with 18 bases between the two ends. The germline V gene has CDR1 MGHRA and CDR2 YSYEKL. The CDR3 has 17 amino acids. CDR3 region: CASSQTPRLGSSYEQYF. For the CDR3, the DNA is TGCGCCAGCAGCCAGACCCCCCGACTAGGGAGCTCCTACGAGCAGTACTTC.

V is TRBV5-4 and J is TRBJ2-3; 7 nucleotides match TRBD1. V shed 0 bases and J 5 bases; nucleotides not matched to a gene: 9. The CDR3 runs 16 residues. The germline V gene encodes CDR1 SGHNT and CDR2 YYREEE (reference sequence). The CDR3 coding sequence is TGTGCCAGCAGCTTGGTGCCCCAAACAGGGGTAGATACGCAGTATTTT. This sequence encodes CASSLVPQTGVDTQYF. The variable domain in full, with the rest retrieved from reference TRBV5-4 and TRBJ2-3, is ETGVTQSPTHLIKTRGQQVTLRCSSQSGHNTVSWYQQALGQGPQFIFQYYREEENGRGNFPPRFSGLQFPNYSSELNVNALELDDSALYLCASSLVPQTGVDTQYFGPGTRLTVL.

This chain links TRBV30 with TRBJ1-2; a weak D match, TRBD1 (6 bases). Germline CDR1 is GTSNPN and CDR2 is SVGIG (reference sequence). The ends were cut back, 2 bases at V and 1 base at J, with 11 bases in the middle. CDR3 length equals 14 residues. CDR3 loop: CAWSPGDNNYGYTF. CDR3 nucleotides: TGTGCCTGGAGTCCGGGGGACAATAACTATGGCTACACCTTC.

The chain uses TRBV6-5 and TRBJ2-5; TRBD1 agrees at 8 bases. The length of the CDR3 is 14 residues. The junction had 13 bases not matched to a gene; V was cut back by 7 bases and J by 9 bases. The germline V gene encodes CDR1 MNHEY and CDR2 SVGAGI. CDR3 sequence: CASIGRQGAGAQYF. In nucleotides, the CDR3 is TGTGCCAGCATAGGTCGGCAGGGGGCCGGGGCCCAGTACTTC.

There are a few counts of this clone. CDR3 nucleotides: TGTGCCAGCACCGAGGAGTTAGCGGGGGGCCGGGAGCAGTACTTC. Translating it yields CASTEELAGGREQYF. The rearrangement uses TRBV6-5 and TRBJ2-7, with TRBD2 matching 10 bases. There are 15 residues in the CDR3. Germline assignment: CDR1 MNHEY and CDR2 SVGAGI. J gave up 7 bases and V 7 bases, and 13 bases lay outside the gene matches.

This chain links TRBV25-1 with TRBJ2-7; weak D call: TRBD2 (6 bases). The CDR3 covers 17 residues. Per germline, CDR1 MGHDK and CDR2 SYGVNS. V was pared by 1 base and J by 5 bases, with 21 bases between. CDR3 bases: TGTGCCAGCAGTGAATCGGGTAAGGCGGGGCGAGCGGACGAGCAGTACTTC. Translating gives CASSESGKAGRADEQYF.

This chain uses TRBV28 with TRBJ1-5; 7 nucleotides line up with TRBD1. Per the germline V gene, CDR1 is MDHEN and CDR2 is SYDVKM. The CDR3 has 14 residues. V dropped 10 bases and J dropped 6; count of bases not matched to a gene: 12. The CDR3 region has the DNA TGTGCCACACAAATCAACAGGGGACCTCAGCCCCAGCATTTT. Translation: CATQINRGPQPQHF.

The rearrangement uses TRBV7-2 and TRBJ1-5, with D maybe TRBD1 (5 bases). Germline V gives CDR1 SGHTA, CDR2 FQGNSA. The CDR3 totals 14 residues. V was cut by 2 bases and J by 5 bases, with 10 bases left in between. Written as DNA, the CDR3 is TGTGCCAGCAGCTTAACAGGTCAGGATCAGCCCCAGCATTTT. Encoded protein: CASSLTGQDQPQHF.

This rearrangement joins TRBV7-2 to TRBJ2-7, with 7 nucleotides matching TRBD1. J lost 5 bases, V lost 7 bases, and 8 bases had no gene match. Germline loops: CDR1 SGHTA, CDR2 FQGNSA. The CDR3 runs to 13 residues. Here the CDR3 DNA reads TGTGCCAGCAACGACAGGGACCCCGACGAGCAGTACTTC. Translation gives CASNDRDPDEQYF.

V gene TRBV11-2 combines with J gene TRBJ2-3; TRBD1 or TRBD2 may be the D gene (5 bases each). The CDR3 length is 18 residues. Germline V gene sequence: CDR1 SGHAT, CDR2 FQNNGV. V was cut by 5 bases and J by 0 bases, with 21 bases left in between. CDR3 DNA sequence: TGTGCCAGCAGCGTTATTGGTCGGGGACGGCGGAGCACAGATACGCAGTATTTT. As protein: CASSVIGRGRRSTDTQYF.

V and J are TRBV3-1 (or the pseudogene TRBV3-2) and TRBJ2-5, with 11 bases aligning to TRBD2. CDR3 size: 15 residues. Trimming took 4 bases from V and 5 from J; bases not matched to a gene: 6. Germline assignment: CDR1 LGHDT and CDR2 YNNKEL (reference sequence). Here the CDR3 reads CASSRGTSGRETQYF. CDR3 DNA: TGTGCCAGCAGCCGGGGGACTAGCGGTAGGGAGACCCAGTACTTC.

The rearrangement links TRBV28 to TRBJ1-5, with no clear D. Per germline, CDR1 MDHEN and CDR2 SYDVKM. CDR3 size: 14 residues. V was shortened by 6 bases and J by 4 bases, with 13 bases between the two germline ends. The CDR3 is CASRRTYTNQPQHF. For the CDR3, the DNA is TGTGCCAGCAGGCGGACTTACACTAATCAGCCCCAGCATTTT. Complete variable domain (other parts from reference TRBV28 and TRBJ1-5): DVKVTQSSRYLVKRTGEKVFLECVQDMDHENMFWYRQDPGLGLRLIYFSYDVKMKEKGDIPEGYSVSREKKERFSLILESASTNQTSMYLCASRRTYTNQPQHFGDGTRLSIL.

J is TRBJ1-5 and V is TRBV5-4; D is uncertain. Germline V CDR1 and CDR2: SGHNT, YYREEE (reference sequence). The CDR3 runs to 14 residues. Deletions cut 4 bases from V and 4 bases from J, with 12 bases between. CDR3 DNA sequence: TGTGCCAGCAGCCGAGTCGGGGAGAATCAGCCCCAGCATTTT. It codes for CASSRVGENQPQHF.

The rearrangement links TRBV5-1 to TRBJ2-3; the D gene is possibly TRBD2 (6 bases). The CDR3 runs 15 residues. CDR1 is SGHRS and CDR2 is YFSETQ in the germline V gene. Trimming cost V 0 bases and J 0 bases, with 8 bases left between them. For the CDR3, the DNA is TGCGCCAGCAGCTTGGATGGGGGGAGCACAGATACGCAGTATTTT. Translating it yields CASSLDGGSTDTQYF.

The genes are TRBV5-1 and TRBJ2-7, with 7 bases identical to TRBD2. Germline-derived CDR1 and CDR2 are SGHRS and YFSETQ. This CDR3 is 14 amino acids long. With 6 bases clipped from V and 4 bases from J, the junction kept 10 bases outside the gene matches. The CDR3: CASKAFSGGYEQYF. In DNA form, the CDR3 reads TGCGCCAGCAAGGCTTTTTCGGGGGGATACGAGCAGTACTTC.

The chain employs TRBV3-1 (or the pseudogene TRBV3-2) and TRBJ1-2; D remains ambiguous. In germline, CDR1 is LGHDT, CDR2 YNNKEL (reference sequence). The CDR3 covers 14 residues. V was pared by 0 bases and J by 8 bases, with 13 bases between. CDR3 residues: CASSQDSRPGGYTF. CDR3 sequence (DNA): TGTGCCAGCAGCCAAGATTCGCGGCCCGGAGGCTACACCTTC.

The V gene is TRBV4-3, the J gene TRBJ2-7; 9 positions match TRBD1. With 2 bases clipped from V and 4 bases from J, the junction kept 6 bases outside the gene matches. This CDR3 comprises 15 residues. CDR1 and CDR2 from the germline V gene are LGHNA and YSLEER. The CDR3 spells CASSQTGTGIYEQYF. The CDR3 DNA reads as TGCGCCAGCAGCCAAACCGGGACAGGGATATACGAGCAGTACTTC.

This clone was detected once. The chain is built from TRBV13 and TRBJ1-2, with D possibly matching TRBD1 (6 bases). With 4 bases removed from V and 4 bases from J, the gap between germline ends came to 10 bases. The CDR3 spans 13 residues. Germline V gives CDR1 PRHDT, CDR2 FYEKMQ (reference sequence). Written as DNA, the CDR3 is TGTGCCAGCAGCTCAACAGGGTTCTATGGCTACACCTTC. Its translation: CASSSTGFYGYTF.

This chain uses TRBV7-8 with TRBJ1-1; D is unclear. Germline CDR1 SGHVS, CDR2 FQNEAQ. This CDR3 has 15 amino acids. Trimming shortened V by 5 bases and J by 2 bases, and 15 bases separated the two germline ends. The CDR3 bases are TGTGCCAGCAGCGGGAAACAGAGGGTTAACACTGAAGCTTTCTTT. The encoded protein is CASSGKQRVNTEAFF.

J is TRBJ2-6 and V is TRBV24-1; either TRBD1 or TRBD2 may fit D (5 bases each). V was clipped by 4 bases and J by 1 base, with 19 bases between them. Germline loops: CDR1 KGHDR, CDR2 SFDVKD. The CDR3 has 19 residues. The CDR3 sequence is CATSDPRDGRLSGANVLTF. The CDR3 nucleotides are TGTGCCACCAGTGACCCCCGGGACGGCAGATTATCTGGGGCCAACGTCCTGACTTTC.

The chain recombines TRBV6-1 with TRBJ2-7, with 7 bases that match TRBD2. The CDR3 covers 17 residues. CDR1 MNHNS and CDR2 SASEGT come from the germline V gene. V shed 0 bases, J shed 1 base, and the junction held 9 bases outside the gene matches. The CDR3 region has the DNA TGTGCCAGCAGTGAAGCGGGGGTGGGACTATCATCCTACGAGCAGTACTTC. It is translated as CASSEAGVGLSSYEQYF.

Here the CDR3 DNA reads TGCGCCAGCAGCCAAGATTCTAGCGGGTGGACCGGGGAGCTGTTTTTT. Protein: CASSQDSSGWTGELFF. The chain has TRBV4-3 and TRBJ2-2; 8 nucleotides align to TRBD2. The V and J ends lost 0 bases and 5 bases, in that order; junction bases with no gene match: 5. The germline CDR1 and CDR2 sequences are LGHNA and YSLEER. This CDR3 spans 16 amino acids.

The chain couples TRBV5-1 to TRBJ1-1, with 9 bases identical to TRBD1. Germline V lookup: CDR1 SGHRS, CDR2 YFSETQ. Trimming took 4 bases from V and 10 from J; bases not matched to a gene: 8. The CDR3 consists of 13 residues. This CDR3 reads CASSLRTGDGAFF. CDR3 nucleotides: TGCGCCAGCAGCCTAAGGACAGGGGATGGAGCTTTCTTT.

The chain uses TRBV27 and TRBJ1-2, with D perhaps TRBD1 (5 bases). The germline gives CDR1 MNHEY, CDR2 SMNVEV (reference sequence). V was clipped by 8 bases and J by 6 bases, with 22 bases between them. The CDR3 spans 15 residues. The CDR3 here is CASSPGGILADGYTF. The CDR3 region has the DNA TGTGCCAGCTCCCCGGGGGGGATATTAGCGGATGGCTACACCTTC.

The chain couples TRBV5-4 to TRBJ2-5, with TRBD2 matching 11 bases. The germline V gene has CDR1 SGHNT and CDR2 YYREEE (reference sequence). V was clipped by 5 bases and J by 5 bases; unmatched bases: 14. The CDR3 runs to 17 residues. The CDR3 loop is CASSYELAGVILETQYF. The CDR3 bases are TGTGCCAGCAGTTACGAACTAGCGGGGGTTATATTGGAGACCCAGTACTTC.

This clone was detected only once. V gene TRBV6-5 combines with J gene TRBJ1-1, with a weak D call TRBD1 (5 bases). CDR1 and CDR2 (germline): MNHEY, SVGAGI. V was trimmed by 2 bases and J by 6 bases, leaving 10 bases between them. CDR3 length equals 13 residues. CDR3 residues: CASSYPGTPEAFF. The CDR3 DNA reads TGTGCCAGCAGTTACCCTGGGACGCCTGAAGCTTTCTTT.

The chain carries TRBV5-1 and TRBJ1-1, with TRBD1 as a possible D gene (5 bases). Trimming removed 4 bases at V and 5 bases at J, with 6 bases between. In germline, CDR1 is SGHRS, CDR2 YFSETQ. The CDR3 has 11 amino acids. The CDR3 DNA sequence: TGCGCCAGCAGCGGGGGAACTGAAGCTTTCTTT. This codes for CASSGGTEAFF.